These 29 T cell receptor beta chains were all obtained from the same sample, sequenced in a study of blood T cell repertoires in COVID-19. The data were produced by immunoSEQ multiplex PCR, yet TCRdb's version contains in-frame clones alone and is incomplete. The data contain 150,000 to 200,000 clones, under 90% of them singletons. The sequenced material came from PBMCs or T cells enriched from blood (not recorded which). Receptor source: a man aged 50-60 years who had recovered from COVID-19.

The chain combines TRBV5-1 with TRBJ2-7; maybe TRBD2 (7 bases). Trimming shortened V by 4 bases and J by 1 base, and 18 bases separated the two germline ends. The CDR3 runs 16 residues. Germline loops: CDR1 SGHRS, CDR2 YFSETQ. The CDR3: CASSPGEGGLSYEQYF. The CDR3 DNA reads TGCGCCAGCAGCCCGGGGGAGGGGGGGCTATCCTACGAGCAGTACTTC.

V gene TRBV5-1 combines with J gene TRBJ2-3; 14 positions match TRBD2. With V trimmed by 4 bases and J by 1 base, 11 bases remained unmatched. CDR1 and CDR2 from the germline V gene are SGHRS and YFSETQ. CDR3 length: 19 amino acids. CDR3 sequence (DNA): TGCGCCAGCAGCGTCACCGGGACTAGCGGGGGTTACCGCACAGATACGCAGTATTTT. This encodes CASSVTGTSGGYRTDTQYF.

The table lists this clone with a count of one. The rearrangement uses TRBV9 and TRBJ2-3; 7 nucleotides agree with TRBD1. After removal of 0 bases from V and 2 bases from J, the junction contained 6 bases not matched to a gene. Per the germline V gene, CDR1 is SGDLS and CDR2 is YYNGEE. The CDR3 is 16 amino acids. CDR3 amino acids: CASSVGSGGSTDTQYF. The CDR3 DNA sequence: TGTGCCAGCAGCGTAGGTTCAGGGGGATCCACAGATACGCAGTATTTT.

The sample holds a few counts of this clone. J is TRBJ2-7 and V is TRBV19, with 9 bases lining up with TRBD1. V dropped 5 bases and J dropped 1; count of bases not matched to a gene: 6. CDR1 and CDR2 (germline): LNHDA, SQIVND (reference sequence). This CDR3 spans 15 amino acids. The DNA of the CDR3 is TGTGCCAGTAGTGTTGGACAGGGGTCATCCTACGAGCAGTACTTC. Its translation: CASSVGQGSSYEQYF.

The CDR3 bases are TGTGCCAGCAGCTCCCGTCCCGACCGGGTAGCTTTCTTT. This sequence encodes CASSSRPDRVAFF. The chain carries TRBV11-3 and TRBJ1-1, with no clear D. From germline, CDR1 is SGHNT and CDR2 YENEEA. Deletions cut 4 bases from V and 10 bases from J, with 16 bases between. This CDR3 has 13 residues.

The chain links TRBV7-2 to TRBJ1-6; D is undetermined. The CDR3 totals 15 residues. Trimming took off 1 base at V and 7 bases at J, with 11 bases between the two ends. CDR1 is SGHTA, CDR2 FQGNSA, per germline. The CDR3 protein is CASSLVASQNSPLHF. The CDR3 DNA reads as TGTGCCAGCAGCTTAGTTGCCAGTCAAAATTCACCCCTCCACTTT.

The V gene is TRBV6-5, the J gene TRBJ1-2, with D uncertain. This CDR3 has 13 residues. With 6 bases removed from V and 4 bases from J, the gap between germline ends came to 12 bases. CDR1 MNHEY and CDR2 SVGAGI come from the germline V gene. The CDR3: CASSWWRGYGYTF. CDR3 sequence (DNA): TGTGCCAGCAGCTGGTGGCGGGGCTATGGCTACACCTTC.

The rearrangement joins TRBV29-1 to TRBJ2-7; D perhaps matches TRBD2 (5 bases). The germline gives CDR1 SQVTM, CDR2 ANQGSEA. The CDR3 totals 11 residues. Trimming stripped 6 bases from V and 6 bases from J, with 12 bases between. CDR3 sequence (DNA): TGCAGCGTGGGAGACCTGGGCGAGCAGTACTTC. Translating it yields CSVGDLGEQYF.

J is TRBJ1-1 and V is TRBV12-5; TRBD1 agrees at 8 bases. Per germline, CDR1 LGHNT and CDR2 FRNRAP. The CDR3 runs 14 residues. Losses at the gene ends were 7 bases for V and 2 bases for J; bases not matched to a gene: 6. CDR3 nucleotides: TGTGCTAGTGACTCAGGGGGCTCAAACACTGAAGCTTTCTTT. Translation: CASDSGGSNTEAFF.

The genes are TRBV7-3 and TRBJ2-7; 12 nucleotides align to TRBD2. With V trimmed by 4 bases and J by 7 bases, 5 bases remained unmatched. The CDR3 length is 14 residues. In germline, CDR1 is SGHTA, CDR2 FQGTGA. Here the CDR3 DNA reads TGTGCCAGCAGCTCGGGACTAGCGGGCGGAGAGCAGTACTTC. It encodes CASSSGLAGGEQYF. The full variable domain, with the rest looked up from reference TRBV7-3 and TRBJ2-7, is GAGVSQTPSNKVTEKGKYVELRCDPISGHTALYWYRQSLGQGPEFLIYFQGTGAADDSGLPNDRFFAVRPEGSVSTLKIQRTERGDSAVYLCASSSGLAGGEQYFGPGTRLTVT.

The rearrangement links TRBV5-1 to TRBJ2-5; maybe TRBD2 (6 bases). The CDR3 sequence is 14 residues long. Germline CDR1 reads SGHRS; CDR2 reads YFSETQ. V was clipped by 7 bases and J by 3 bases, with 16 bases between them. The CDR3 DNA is TGCGCCAGCTTCCCTGGGGGGAGAAAAGAGACCCAGTACTTC. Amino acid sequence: CASFPGGRKETQYF.

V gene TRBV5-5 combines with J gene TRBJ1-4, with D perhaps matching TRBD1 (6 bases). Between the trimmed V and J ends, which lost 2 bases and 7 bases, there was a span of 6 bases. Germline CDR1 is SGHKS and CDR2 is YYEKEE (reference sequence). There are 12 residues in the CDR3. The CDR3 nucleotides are TGTGCCAGCAGCTTACAGGGTGAAAAACTGTTTTTT. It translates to CASSLQGEKLFF.

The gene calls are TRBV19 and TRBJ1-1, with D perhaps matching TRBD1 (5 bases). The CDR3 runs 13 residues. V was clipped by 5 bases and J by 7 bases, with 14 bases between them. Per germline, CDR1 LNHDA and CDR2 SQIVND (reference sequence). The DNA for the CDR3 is TGTGCCAGTAGTTCGGACAAGCGACTTGAAGCTTTCTTT. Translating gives CASSSDKRLEAFF.

The CDR3 DNA is TGTGCCAGTAGGAGATCCGGAGACTCCTACGAGCAGTACTTC. It translates to CASRRSGDSYEQYF. The chain employs TRBV19 and TRBJ2-7; D is undetermined. CDR1 and CDR2 (germline): LNHDA, SQIVND (reference sequence). The CDR3 has 14 residues. Between the trimmed V and J ends, which lost 6 bases and 0 bases, there was a span of 12 bases. Filled out from reference TRBV19 and TRBJ2-7, the complete variable domain reads DGGITQSPKYLFRKEGQNVTLSCEQNLNHDAMYWYRQDPGQGLRLIYYSQIVNDFQKGDIAEGYSVSREKKESFPLTVTSAQKNPTAFYLCASRRSGDSYEQYFGPGTRLTVT.

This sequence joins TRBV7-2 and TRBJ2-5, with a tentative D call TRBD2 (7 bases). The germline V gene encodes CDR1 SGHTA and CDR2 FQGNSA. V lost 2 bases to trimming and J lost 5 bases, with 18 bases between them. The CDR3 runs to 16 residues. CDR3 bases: TGTGCCAGCAGCTTACTCTCGAGGGGGGGGGACGAGACCCAGTACTTC. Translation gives CASSLLSRGGDETQYF.

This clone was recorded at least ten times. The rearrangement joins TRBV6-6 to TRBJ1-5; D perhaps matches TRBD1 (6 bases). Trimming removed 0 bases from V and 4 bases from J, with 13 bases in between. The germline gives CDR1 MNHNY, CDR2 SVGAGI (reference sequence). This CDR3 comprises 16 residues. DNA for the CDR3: TGTGCCAGCAGTTACTCCCCGGACAGCCCAAATCAGCCCCAGCATTTT. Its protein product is CASSYSPDSPNQPQHF.

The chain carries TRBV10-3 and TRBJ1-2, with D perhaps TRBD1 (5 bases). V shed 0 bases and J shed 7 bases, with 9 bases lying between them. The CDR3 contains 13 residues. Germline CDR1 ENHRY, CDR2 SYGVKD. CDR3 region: CAISESRGFGYTF. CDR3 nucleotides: TGTGCCATCAGTGAGTCGCGGGGGTTTGGCTACACCTTC.

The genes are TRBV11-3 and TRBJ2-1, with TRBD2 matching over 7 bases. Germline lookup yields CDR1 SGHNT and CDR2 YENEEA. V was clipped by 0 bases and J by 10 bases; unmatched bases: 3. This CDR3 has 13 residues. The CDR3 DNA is TGTGCCAGCAGCTTAGACGGGCGGGGGGAGCAGTTCTTC. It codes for CASSLDGRGEQFF.

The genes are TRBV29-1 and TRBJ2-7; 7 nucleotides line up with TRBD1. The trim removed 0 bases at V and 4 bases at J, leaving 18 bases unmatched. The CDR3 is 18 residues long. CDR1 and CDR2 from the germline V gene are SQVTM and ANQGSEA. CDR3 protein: CSVEDRAFRQGSRYEQYF. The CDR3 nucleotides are TGCAGCGTTGAAGATCGAGCGTTTAGACAGGGCTCTCGTTACGAGCAGTACTTC.

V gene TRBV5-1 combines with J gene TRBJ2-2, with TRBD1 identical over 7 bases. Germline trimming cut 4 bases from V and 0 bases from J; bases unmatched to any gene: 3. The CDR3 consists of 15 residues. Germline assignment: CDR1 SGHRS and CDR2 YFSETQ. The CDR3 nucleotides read TGCGCCAGCAGCACAGGGGTTCCGAACACCGGGGAGCTGTTTTTT. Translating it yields CASSTGVPNTGELFF.

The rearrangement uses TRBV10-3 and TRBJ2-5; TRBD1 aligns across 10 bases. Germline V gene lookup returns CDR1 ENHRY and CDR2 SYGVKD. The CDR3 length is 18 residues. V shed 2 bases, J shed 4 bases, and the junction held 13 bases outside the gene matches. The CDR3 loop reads CAISEPKPGQGLTETQYF. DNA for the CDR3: TGTGCCATCAGTGAGCCCAAACCGGGACAGGGGCTTACAGAGACCCAGTACTTC.

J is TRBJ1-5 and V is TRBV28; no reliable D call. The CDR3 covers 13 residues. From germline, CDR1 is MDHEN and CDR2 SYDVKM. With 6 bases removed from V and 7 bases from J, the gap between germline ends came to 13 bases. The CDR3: CASSREVGQPQHF. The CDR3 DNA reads TGTGCCAGCAGCCGAGAGGTTGGCCAGCCCCAGCATTTT. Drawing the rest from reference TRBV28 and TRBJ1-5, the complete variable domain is DVKVTQSSRYLVKRTGEKVFLECVQDMDHENMFWYRQDPGLGLRLIYFSYDVKMKEKGDIPEGYSVSREKKERFSLILESASTNQTSMYLCASSREVGQPQHFGDGTRLSIL.

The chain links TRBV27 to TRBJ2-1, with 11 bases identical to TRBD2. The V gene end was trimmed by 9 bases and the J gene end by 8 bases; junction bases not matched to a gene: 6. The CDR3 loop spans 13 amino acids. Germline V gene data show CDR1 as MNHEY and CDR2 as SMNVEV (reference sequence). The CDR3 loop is CASRLAGPHEQFF. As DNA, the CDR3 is TGTGCCAGTAGACTAGCGGGGCCCCATGAGCAGTTCTTC.

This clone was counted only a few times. For the CDR3, the DNA is TGTGCCAGCAGTTTTTCCGGGACAGCGAACACTGAAGCTTTCTTT. Its protein product is CASSFSGTANTEAFF. The chain is built from TRBV28 and TRBJ1-1; 7 nucleotides agree with TRBD1. The CDR3 contains 15 residues. The V segment lost 3 bases and the J segment 1 base; nucleotides outside the gene matches: 5. CDR1 is MDHEN, CDR2 SYDVKM, per germline.

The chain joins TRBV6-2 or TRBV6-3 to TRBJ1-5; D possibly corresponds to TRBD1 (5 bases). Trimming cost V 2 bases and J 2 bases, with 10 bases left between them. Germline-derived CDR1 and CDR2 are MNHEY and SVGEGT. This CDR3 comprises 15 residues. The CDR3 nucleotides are TGTGCCAGCAGTTACGGCAGGGTGGGCAATCAGCCCCAGCATTTT. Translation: CASSYGRVGNQPQHF.

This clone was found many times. CDR3 sequence reads: CASSQKRAASSYEQYF. The CDR3 region has the DNA TGCGCCAGCAGCCAGAAGAGGGCCGCGAGCTCCTACGAGCAGTACTTC. The chain links TRBV4-1 to TRBJ2-7, with a tentative D call TRBD2 (5 bases). Germline loops: CDR1 MGHRA, CDR2 YSYEKL. The CDR3 sequence is 16 residues long. V was cut by 3 bases and J by 0 bases, with 15 bases left in between.

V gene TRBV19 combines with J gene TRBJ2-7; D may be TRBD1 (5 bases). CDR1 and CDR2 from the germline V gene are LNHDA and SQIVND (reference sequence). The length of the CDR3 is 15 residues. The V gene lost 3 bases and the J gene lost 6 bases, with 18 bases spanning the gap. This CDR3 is CASSIKVGRVSEQYF. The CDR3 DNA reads TGTGCCAGTAGTATTAAGGTCGGCAGGGTCAGCGAGCAGTACTTC. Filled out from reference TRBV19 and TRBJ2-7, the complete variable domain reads DGGITQSPKYLFRKEGQNVTLSCEQNLNHDAMYWYRQDPGQGLRLIYYSQIVNDFQKGDIAEGYSVSREKKESFPLTVTSAQKNPTAFYLCASSIKVGRVSEQYFGPGTRLTVT.

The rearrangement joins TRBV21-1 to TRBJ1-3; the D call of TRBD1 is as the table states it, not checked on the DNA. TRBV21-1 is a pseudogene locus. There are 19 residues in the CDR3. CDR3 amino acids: CASNQRTAARVHSGNTIYF. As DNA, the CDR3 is TGTGCCAGCAACCAACGGACAGCTGCAAGGGTACACTCTGGAAACACCATATATTTT.

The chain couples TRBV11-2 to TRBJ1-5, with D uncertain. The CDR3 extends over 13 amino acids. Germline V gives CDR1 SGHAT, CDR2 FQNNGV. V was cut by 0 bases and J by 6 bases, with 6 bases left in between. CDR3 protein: CASSLELFQPQHF. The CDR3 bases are TGTGCCAGCAGCTTAGAACTCTTTCAGCCCCAGCATTTT.